Listed here is a single TCR beta chain. Assay: immunoSEQ multiplex PCR; the TCRdb copy retains only in-frame clones and omits some. The table shows 150,000 to 250,000 clones, with roughly four fifths occurring only once. Cohort placement rested on clinical history that participants reported themselves. The record originates from a study of blood T cell repertoires in COVID-19. Study-wide context: Collection of acute and convalescent COVID-19 samples took place in the United States, Italy and Spain. T cells, B-cell-depleted T cells, or PBMCs provided the cDNA or gDNA that served as material.

This CDR3 is built from 14 residues. V trimming: 3 bases; J trimming: 7 bases; junction bases outside the gene matches: 7. CDR1 is SGHNT and CDR2 is YYREEE in the germline V gene (reference sequence). The sequence came from a man aged 35-49 years who had recovered from COVID-19. The sample comprised PBMCs or T cells enriched from blood (not recorded which). The chain joins TRBV5-4 to TRBJ1-2, with TRBD1 matching over 9 bases. The CDR3: CASSSTGGNAGYTF. CDR3 coding DNA: TGTGCCAGCAGCTCAACAGGGGGCAATGCTGGCTACACCTTC. Using reference TRBV5-4 and TRBJ1-2 for the parts outside the CDR3, the full variable domain is ETGVTQSPTHLIKTRGQQVTLRCSSQSGHNTVSWYQQALGQGPQFIFQYYREEENGRGNFPPRFSGLQFPNYSSELNVNALELDDSALYLCASSSTGGNAGYTFGSGTRLTVV.